What follows are 16 T cell receptor beta chains derived from one specimen sequenced in a study of T cells after yellow fever vaccination. From the 5' RACE reads, TCRdb called clonotypes with MiXCR, one entry per CDR3 protein. This table has around 250,000 distinct CDR3 sequences, about 5% appearing once. The sample here was CD4+ T cells sorted from PBMCs, taken on the day of the yellow fever booster vaccination. These receptors all stem from a man aged 18 to 29 who received the YFV17D yellow fever vaccine.

This clonotype turned up a few times. This chain links TRBV7-2 with TRBJ2-5, with TRBD2 matching 8 bases. V was pared by 0 bases and J by 9 bases, with 12 bases of the junction left unmatched. The CDR3 has 16 residues. Per germline, CDR1 SGHTA and CDR2 FQGNSA. The CDR3: CASSLADSGAGGAQYF. In DNA form, the CDR3 reads TGTGCCAGCAGCTTAGCGGACAGCGGGGCCGGGGGGGCCCAGTACTTC.

This clonotype occurred a few times. V gene TRBV28 combines with J gene TRBJ2-3; no clear D gene. The CDR3 totals 13 residues. Germline V gene sequence: CDR1 MDHEN, CDR2 SYDVKM. Trimming cost V 7 bases and J 4 bases, with 12 bases left between them. CDR3 nucleotides: TGTGCCAGCAACGAGGTAGCAGCAGATACGCAGTATTTT. It codes for CASNEVAADTQYF.

This clonotype was seen a few times. The junction does not match germline at one end; this may be a read error. This chain links TRBV18 with TRBJ2-3, with TRBD2 identical over 13 bases. From germline, CDR1 is KGHSH and CDR2 LQKENI. The CDR3 runs 12 residues. The CDR3 DNA sequence: TGTGCCAGCTCATTCCTCGGGACTAGCGGGGATTTT. Encoded protein: CASSFLGTSGDF.

Here the CDR3 reads CASSPKIVQETQYF. The CDR3 nucleotides read TGTGCCAGCAGCCCCAAGATAGTCCAAGAGACCCAGTACTTC. V and J are TRBV9 and TRBJ2-5; D remains ambiguous. This CDR3 region has 14 residues. CDR1 SGDLS and CDR2 YYNGEE come from the germline V gene. Between the trimmed V and J ends, which lost 4 bases and 1 base, there was a span of 11 bases.

This clonotype has only a few counts. The V and J genes are TRBV20-1 and TRBJ1-6; no clear D gene. This CDR3 has 16 amino acids. Trimming removed 4 bases at V and 3 bases at J, with 16 bases between. The germline gives CDR1 DFQATT, CDR2 SNEGSKA (reference sequence). The CDR3 bases are TGCAGTGCTACGGTTGAGGGCGGACGCTATAATTCACCCCTCCACTTT. Protein product: CSATVEGGRYNSPLHF.

Remarks on this clonotype: Compared with germline, one end of the junction differs, possibly owing to a read error. The CDR3 DNA sequence: TGTGCCAGCAAGGGAGGAGTTACCTACCATGAGCAGTTCTTC. It is translated as CASKGGVTYHEQFF. This rearrangement joins TRBV27 to TRBJ2-1; possible D gene TRBD2, 6 bases. This CDR3 is 14 amino acids long. Germline V gene data show CDR1 as MNHEY and CDR2 as SMNVEV (reference sequence).

This clonotype was recorded at least ten times. This chain links TRBV29-1 with TRBJ1-5, with a weak D call TRBD1 (5 bases). Germline-derived CDR1 and CDR2 are SQVTM and ANQGSEA. The CDR3 runs 13 residues. The V gene lost 6 bases and the J gene lost 2 bases, with 11 bases spanning the gap. The CDR3 sequence is CSVAGRGNQPQHF. The CDR3 DNA is TGCAGCGTGGCGGGCAGGGGCAATCAGCCCCAGCATTTT.

The chain joins TRBV18 to TRBJ1-1, with no clear D. V dropped 1 base and J dropped 5 bases, with 14 bases sitting between them. The CDR3 has 15 residues. Germline values: CDR1 KGHSH, CDR2 LQKENI. The CDR3 nucleotides read TGTGCCAGCTCACCACAAACACCCAGGTTAACTGAAGCTTTCTTT. It translates to CASSPQTPRLTEAFF. Combining the CDR3 with reference TRBV18 and TRBJ1-1 gives the whole variable domain NAGVMQNPRHLVRRRGQEARLRCSPMKGHSHVYWYRQLPEEGLKFMVYLQKENIIDESGMPKERFSAEFPKEGPSILRIQQVVRGDSAAYFCASSPQTPRLTEAFFGQGTRLTVV.

The chain carries TRBV7-9 and TRBJ2-2; D gene uncertain. Germline V lookup: CDR1 SEHNR, CDR2 FQNEAQ (reference sequence). The CDR3 totals 13 residues. The V and J ends lost 5 bases and 5 bases respectively, with 9 bases between them. CDR3 DNA: TGTGCCAGCAGCGGAGACTGGACCGGGGAGCTGTTTTTT. Translation gives CASSGDWTGELFF.

The chain's CDR3 is CASSYEVGGRITDTQYF. The CDR3 DNA reads TGTGCCAGCAGTTACGAGGTCGGGGGGAGAATCACAGATACGCAGTATTTT. This sequence joins TRBV6-2 or TRBV6-3 and TRBJ2-3, with 7 bases aligning to TRBD2. Germline loops: CDR1 MNHEY, CDR2 SVGEGT. With V trimmed by 2 bases and J by 2 bases, 10 bases remained unmatched. The CDR3 consists of 17 residues.

CDR3 DNA: TGCGCCAGCAGGCAAACAGGGGGCTACACCTTC. This encodes CASRQTGGYTF. This rearrangement joins TRBV5-1 to TRBJ1-2, with a possible D match to TRBD1 (6 bases). Trimming took off 5 bases at V and 8 bases at J, with 10 bases between the two ends. The germline V gene has CDR1 SGHRS and CDR2 YFSETQ. The CDR3 extends over 11 amino acids.

Ten or more counts support this clonotype. The CDR3, as DNA: TGCGCCAGCAGGGACATGACTGACGGGGAGCTGTTTTTT. It specifies CASRDMTDGELFF. The rearrangement links TRBV5-1 to TRBJ2-2, with D tentatively TRBD1 (5 bases). Germline CDR1 reads SGHRS; CDR2 reads YFSETQ. Trimming took off 5 bases at V and 7 bases at J, with 12 bases between the two ends. This CDR3 is 13 amino acids long.

This clonotype has just a few counts. This rearrangement joins TRBV4-3 to TRBJ2-5; D is perhaps TRBD1 (6 bases). The germline CDR1 and CDR2 sequences are LGHNA and YSLEER. The ends were cut back, 0 bases at V and 6 bases at J, with 17 bases in the middle. The CDR3 totals 16 residues. CDR3 coding DNA: TGCGCCAGCAGCCAAGAATATACAGGGTCGGTGCAGACCCAGTACTTC. Protein sequence: CASSQEYTGSVQTQYF.

V is TRBV7-3 and J is TRBJ2-1; D gene ambiguous. Germline assignment: CDR1 SGHTA and CDR2 FQGTGA. CDR3 length: 13 residues. The ends were cut back, 4 bases at V and 7 bases at J, with 11 bases in the middle. CDR3 in amino acids: CASSSPAANEQFF. Here the CDR3 DNA reads TGTGCCAGCAGCTCCCCCGCCGCGAATGAGCAGTTCTTC.

This clonotype was observed a handful of times. The V call is TRBV5-1, the J call TRBJ2-6, with D perhaps TRBD1 (5 bases). The V gene's germline CDR1 is SGHRS and CDR2 YFSETQ. V dropped 2 bases and J dropped 0 bases, with 12 bases sitting between them. The CDR3 has 17 residues. The CDR3 coding sequence is TGCGCCAGCAGCTTTGGCTCTCAGGGCTCTGGGGCCAACGTCCTGACTTTC. The encoded protein is CASSFGSQGSGANVLTF.

Ten or more counts support this clonotype. The chain joins TRBV10-3 to TRBJ2-1; D perhaps matches TRBD1 (6 bases). CDR1 is ENHRY and CDR2 is SYGVKD in the germline V gene. The CDR3 extends over 16 amino acids. V shed 6 bases and J shed 5 bases, with 20 bases lying between them. CDR3 bases: TGTGCCATCAGCAAAACCACAGGACAGCTTAACAATGAGCAGTTCTTC. Amino acids: CAISKTTGQLNNEQFF.